These 19 T cell receptor beta chains were all obtained from the same sample, sequenced in a study of shared clonotypes between healthy human individuals. The naive CD8 subset, CD45RO-negative cells positively selected for CCR7, excluded terminally differentiated effector memory CD45RA+ cells. Measured with immunoSEQ multiplex PCR; TCRdb has only the in-frame clones, and not every one. Of about 680,000 clones in the sample, 92% are singletons; the top ten hold approximately 22%. Sequenced material: naive CD8+ T cells sorted from blood. These TCRs come from a young man in good health.

About this clone itself: The sample carries other DNA sequences with the same CDR3. The chain links TRBV27 to TRBJ2-7; TRBD2 matches 9 bases. The trim removed 0 bases at V and 4 bases at J, leaving 1 base unmatched. The CDR3 runs 14 residues. The germline V gene has CDR1 MNHEY and CDR2 SMNVEV (reference sequence). The DNA for the CDR3 is TGTGCCAGCAGTTTATCGGCGGGAGGGTACGAGCAGTACTTC. Amino acid sequence: CASSLSAGGYEQYF.

This clone has only a few counts. The CDR3 sequence: CASRGDSGSAGELFF. The CDR3 nucleotides read TGTGCCAGCAGGGGGGACAGCGGGAGCGCCGGGGAGCTGTTTTTT. V usage is TRBV2 and J usage is TRBJ2-2, with a weak D call TRBD2 (8 bases). V was clipped by 6 bases and J by 6 bases, with 17 bases between them. The V gene's germline CDR1 is SNHLY and CDR2 FYNNEI. The CDR3 contains 15 residues.

V and J are TRBV5-1 and TRBJ2-1; 8 nucleotides align to TRBD1. Looked up from germline, CDR1 is SGHRS and CDR2 is YFSETQ. The CDR3 is made up of 13 amino acids. The V gene end was trimmed by 4 bases and the J gene end by 8 bases; junction bases not matched to a gene: 5. The CDR3 DNA reads TGCGCCAGCAGCGCCCGACAGGGGTATGAGCAGTTCTTC. Translating it yields CASSARQGYEQFF.

This clone was seen once. The J gene is TRBJ2-7, the V gene TRBV7-9; TRBD2 might be the D (5 bases). The CDR3 spans 16 residues. The ends were cut back, 2 bases at V and 2 bases at J, with 16 bases in the middle. The germline V gene encodes CDR1 SEHNR and CDR2 FQNEAQ (reference sequence). The CDR3 DNA follows: TGTGCCAGCAGCTTATCGGTTGGACTCGAAACCTACGAGCAGTACTTC. It codes for CASSLSVGLETYEQYF.

This clone has a single count. This chain joins TRBV21-1 and TRBJ2-2; TRBD2 is the table's D call and was not checked against the DNA. TRBV21-1 is designated a pseudogene. CDR3 size: 17 residues. The CDR3 is CASSKEAGLRAAGELFF. In DNA, the CDR3 is TGTGCCAGCAGCAAAGAAGCGGGGCTACGGGCAGCCGGGGAGCTGTTTTTT.

This chain links TRBV7-6 with TRBJ2-1; 11 nucleotides agree with TRBD2. CDR1 and CDR2 from the germline V gene are SGHVS and FNYEAQ. Germline trimming cut 5 bases from V and 0 bases from J; bases unmatched to any gene: 3. The CDR3 is made up of 16 amino acids. The CDR3 loop is CASSDSGRGSYNEQFF. CDR3 DNA sequence: TGTGCCAGCAGCGATAGCGGGAGGGGCTCCTACAATGAGCAGTTCTTC. The complete variable domain, with remaining parts taken from reference TRBV7-6 and TRBJ2-1, reads GAGVSQSPRYKVTKRGQDVALRCDPISGHVSLYWYRQALGQGPEFLTYFNYEAQQDKSGLPNDRFSAERPEGSISTLTIQRTEQRDSAMYRCASSDSGRGSYNEQFFGPGTRLTVL.

This chain uses TRBV5-4 with TRBJ2-7, with 8 bases fitting TRBD2. Trimming cost V 4 bases and J 0 bases; bases outside gene matches: 9. This CDR3 has 16 amino acids. Germline CDR1 reads SGHNT; CDR2 reads YYREEE (reference sequence). This chain's CDR3 is CASSTTAGTSSYEQYF. The CDR3 DNA sequence: TGTGCCAGCAGCACCACCGCCGGGACTAGCTCCTACGAGCAGTACTTC.

V gene TRBV27 combines with J gene TRBJ2-3; 15 bases line up with TRBD2. The CDR3 runs to 15 residues. Per the germline V gene, CDR1 is MNHEY and CDR2 is SMNVEV (reference sequence). With 8 bases clipped from V and 5 bases from J, the junction kept 5 bases outside the gene matches. The CDR3 here is CASGLAGGPGDTQYF. In DNA, the CDR3 is TGTGCCAGCGGACTAGCGGGAGGGCCGGGAGATACGCAGTATTTT.

The chain recombines TRBV6-5 with TRBJ2-5, with 8 bases lining up with TRBD1. The ends lost 2 bases at V and 5 bases at J; junction bases unmatched: 4. Per germline, CDR1 MNHEY and CDR2 SVGAGI. The length of the CDR3 is 14 residues. The CDR3 nucleotides read TGTGCCAGCAGTTACATACAGGGGGTGGAGACCCAGTACTTC. This translates into CASSYIQGVETQYF.

The V call is TRBV4-1, the J call TRBJ2-5; D is undetermined. Germline assignment: CDR1 MGHRA and CDR2 YSYEKL. CDR3 length: 14 residues. Trimming shortened V by 0 bases and J by 5 bases, and 10 bases separated the two germline ends. The CDR3 loop reads CASSQDSGLETQYF. For the CDR3, the DNA is TGCGCCAGCAGCCAAGATTCAGGCTTGGAGACCCAGTACTTC.

In nucleotides, the CDR3 is TGTGCCAGCAGTGCGCAGCATGCACTAGCGGGAGGAGAGACCCAGTACTTC. Protein product: CASSAQHALAGGETQYF. This chain connects TRBV25-1 to TRBJ2-5; 12 positions agree with TRBD2. V lost 4 bases and J lost 4; bases outside the gene matches: 10. This CDR3 is 17 amino acids long. Germline V CDR1 and CDR2: MGHDK, SYGVNS.

The CDR3 DNA reads as TGTGCCAGCGGAGGTGGGCACACTGAAGCTTTCTTT. Encoded protein: CASGGGHTEAFF. The chain joins TRBV9 to TRBJ1-1; D not resolved. Trimming took off 7 bases at V and 3 bases at J, with 10 bases between the two ends. Germline CDR1 SGDLS, CDR2 YYNGEE. This CDR3 is built from 12 residues. Full variable domain (rest looked up from reference TRBV9 and TRBJ1-1): DSGVTQTPKHLITATGQRVTLRCSPRSGDLSVYWYQQSLDQGLQFLIQYYNGEERAKGNILERFSAQQFPDLHSELNLSSLELGDSALYFCASGGGHTEAFFGQGTRLTVV.

The chain combines TRBV27 with TRBJ1-1, with unresolved D. Germline V gene data show CDR1 as MNHEY and CDR2 as SMNVEV (reference sequence). This CDR3 is 13 amino acids long. Trimming stripped 6 bases from V and 0 bases from J, with 8 bases between. The CDR3 DNA reads as TGTGCCAGCAGAGGACCGATGAACACTGAAGCTTTCTTT. It encodes CASRGPMNTEAFF.

Concerning this clone: This sample also contains other DNA sequences that code for the same CDR3. The V call is TRBV27, the J call TRBJ2-7; D gene ambiguous. The length of the CDR3 is 14 residues. V dropped 0 bases and J dropped 0 bases, with 6 bases sitting between them. CDR1 and CDR2 from the germline V gene are MNHEY and SMNVEV (reference sequence). The CDR3 is CASSLSSTSYEQYF. The CDR3 DNA reads as TGTGCCAGCAGTTTATCGTCCACCTCCTACGAGCAGTACTTC.

The chain carries TRBV11-2 and TRBJ2-1; no definite D call. The length of the CDR3 is 13 residues. From germline, CDR1 is SGHAT and CDR2 FQNNGV. Trimming removed 1 base at V and 6 bases at J, with 7 bases between. The CDR3: CASSLVTTNEQFF. For the CDR3, the DNA is TGTGCCAGCAGCTTAGTCACTACCAATGAGCAGTTCTTC.

This rearrangement joins TRBV11-2 to TRBJ2-3; 7 bases line up with TRBD1. Trimming took 4 bases from V and 6 from J; bases not matched to a gene: 7. The CDR3 totals 14 residues. The germline gives CDR1 SGHAT, CDR2 FQNNGV. Here the CDR3 reads CASSYPTGLDTQYF. The CDR3 nucleotides are TGTGCCAGCAGCTACCCGACAGGGTTGGATACGCAGTATTTT.

In the case of this clone: Other DNA sequences in this sample translate to the same CDR3. The chain combines TRBV27 with TRBJ2-7, with a tentative D call TRBD2 (6 bases). The CDR3 has 14 residues. Between the trimmed V and J ends, which lost 0 bases and 1 base, there was a span of 7 bases. Germline V gives CDR1 MNHEY, CDR2 SMNVEV (reference sequence). CDR3 sequence reads: CASSLSGTSYEQYF. In nucleotides, the CDR3 is TGTGCCAGCAGTTTATCGGGGACTTCCTACGAGCAGTACTTC.

This rearrangement joins TRBV6-1 to TRBJ1-2; 9 positions agree with TRBD1. CDR3 length: 15 amino acids. With V trimmed by 4 bases and J by 2 bases, 5 bases remained unmatched. Germline CDR1 MNHNS, CDR2 SASEGT. The CDR3 bases are TGTGCCAGCAGTGGGGACAGGGCCCTAAACTATGGCTACACCTTC. Encoded protein: CASSGDRALNYGYTF.

V and J are TRBV27 and TRBJ1-2; no firm D call. The length of the CDR3 is 15 residues. The V gene lost 2 bases and the J gene lost 6 bases, with 16 bases spanning the gap. The germline V gene encodes CDR1 MNHEY and CDR2 SMNVEV (reference sequence). The CDR3 DNA reads TGTGCCAGCAGTTTAAGTAGTATAAGTGCTAATGGCTACACCTTC. Its translation: CASSLSSISANGYTF.